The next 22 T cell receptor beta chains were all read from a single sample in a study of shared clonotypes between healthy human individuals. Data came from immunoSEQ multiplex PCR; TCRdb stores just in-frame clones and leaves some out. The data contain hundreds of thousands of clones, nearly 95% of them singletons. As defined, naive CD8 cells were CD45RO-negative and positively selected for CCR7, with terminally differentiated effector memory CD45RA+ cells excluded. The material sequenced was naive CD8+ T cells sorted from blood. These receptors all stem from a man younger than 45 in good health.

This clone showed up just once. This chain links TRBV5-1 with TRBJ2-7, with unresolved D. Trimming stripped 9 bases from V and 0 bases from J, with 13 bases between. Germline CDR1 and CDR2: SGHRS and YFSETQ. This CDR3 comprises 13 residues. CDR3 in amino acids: CATSLSPSYEQYF. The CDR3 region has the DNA TGCGCCACCTCTTTGTCCCCCTCCTACGAGCAGTACTTC. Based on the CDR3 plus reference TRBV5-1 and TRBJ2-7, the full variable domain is KAGVTQTPRYLIKTRGQQVTLSCSPISGHRSVSWYQQTPGQGLQFLFEYFSETQRNKGNFPGRFSGRQFSNSRSEMNVSTLELGDSALYLCATSLSPSYEQYFGPGTRLTVT.

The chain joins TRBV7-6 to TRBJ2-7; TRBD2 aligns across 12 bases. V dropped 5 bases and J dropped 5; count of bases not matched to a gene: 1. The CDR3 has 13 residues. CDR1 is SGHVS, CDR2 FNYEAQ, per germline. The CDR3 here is CASSRTSGNEQYF. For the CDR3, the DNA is TGTGCCAGCAGCCGGACTAGCGGGAACGAGCAGTACTTC.

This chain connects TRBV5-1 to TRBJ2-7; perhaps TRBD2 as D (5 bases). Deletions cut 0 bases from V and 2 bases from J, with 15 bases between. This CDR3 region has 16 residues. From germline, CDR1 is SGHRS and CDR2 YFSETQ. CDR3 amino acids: CASSLEEGIGPYEQYF. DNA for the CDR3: TGCGCCAGCAGCTTGGAAGAGGGTATAGGGCCCTACGAGCAGTACTTC.

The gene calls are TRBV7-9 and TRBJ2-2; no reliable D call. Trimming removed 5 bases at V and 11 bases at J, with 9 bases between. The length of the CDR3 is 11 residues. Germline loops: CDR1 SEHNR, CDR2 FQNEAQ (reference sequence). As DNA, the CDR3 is TGTGCCAGCAGCGCGCCCGTTGAGCTGTTTTTT. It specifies CASSAPVELFF.

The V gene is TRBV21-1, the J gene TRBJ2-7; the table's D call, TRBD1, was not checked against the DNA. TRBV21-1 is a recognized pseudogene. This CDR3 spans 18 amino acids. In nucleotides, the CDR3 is TGTGCCAGCAGCGGCGACCGGGACCGGGACACGGTTTCCTACGAGCAGTACTTC. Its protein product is CASSGDRDRDTVSYEQYF.

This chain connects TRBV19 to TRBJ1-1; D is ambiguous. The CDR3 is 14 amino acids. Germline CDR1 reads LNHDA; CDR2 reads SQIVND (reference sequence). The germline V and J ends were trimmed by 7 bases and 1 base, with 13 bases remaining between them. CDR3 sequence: CASTSWAQNTEAFF. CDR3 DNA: TGTGCCAGTACAAGTTGGGCCCAGAACACTGAAGCTTTCTTT.

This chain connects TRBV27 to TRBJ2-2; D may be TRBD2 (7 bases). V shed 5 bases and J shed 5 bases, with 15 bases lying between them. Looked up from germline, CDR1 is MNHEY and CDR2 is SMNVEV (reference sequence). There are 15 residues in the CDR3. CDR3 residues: CASSQLARGTGELFF. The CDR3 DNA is TGTGCCAGCAGTCAACTAGCGAGGGGGACCGGGGAGCTGTTTTTT.

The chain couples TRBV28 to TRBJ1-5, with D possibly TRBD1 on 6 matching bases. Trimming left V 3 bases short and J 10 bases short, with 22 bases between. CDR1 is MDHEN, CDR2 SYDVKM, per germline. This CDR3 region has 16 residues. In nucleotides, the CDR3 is TGTGCCAGCAGTTTTAATCCCGCCGGGACAAGAAACCCCCAGCATTTT. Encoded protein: CASSFNPAGTRNPQHF.

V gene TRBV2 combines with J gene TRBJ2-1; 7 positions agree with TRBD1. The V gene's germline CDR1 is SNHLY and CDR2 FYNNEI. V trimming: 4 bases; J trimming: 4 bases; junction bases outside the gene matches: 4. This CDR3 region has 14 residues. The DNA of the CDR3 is TGTGCCAGCAGTGCCGGGACAGTTTACAATGAGCAGTTCTTC. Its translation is CASSAGTVYNEQFF.

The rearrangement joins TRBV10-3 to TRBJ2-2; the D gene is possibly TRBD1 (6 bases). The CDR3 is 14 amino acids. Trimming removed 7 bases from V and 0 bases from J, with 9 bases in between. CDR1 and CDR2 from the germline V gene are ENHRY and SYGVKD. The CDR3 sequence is CAIKQGANTGELFF. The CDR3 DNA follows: TGTGCCATCAAACAGGGTGCGAACACCGGGGAGCTGTTTTTT.

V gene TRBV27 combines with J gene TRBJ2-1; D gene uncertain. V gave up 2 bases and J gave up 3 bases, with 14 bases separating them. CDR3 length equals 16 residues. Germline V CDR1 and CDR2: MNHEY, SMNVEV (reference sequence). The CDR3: CASSLVRTMNYNEQFF. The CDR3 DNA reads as TGTGCCAGCAGTTTAGTGAGGACGATGAACTACAATGAGCAGTTCTTC.

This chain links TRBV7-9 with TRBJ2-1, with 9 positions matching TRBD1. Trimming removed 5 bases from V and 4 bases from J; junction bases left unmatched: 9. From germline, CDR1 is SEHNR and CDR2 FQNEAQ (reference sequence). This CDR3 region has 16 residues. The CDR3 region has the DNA TGTGCCAGCAGCGCCCCTCCGGGACAGGGTTACAATGAGCAGTTCTTC. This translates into CASSAPPGQGYNEQFF.

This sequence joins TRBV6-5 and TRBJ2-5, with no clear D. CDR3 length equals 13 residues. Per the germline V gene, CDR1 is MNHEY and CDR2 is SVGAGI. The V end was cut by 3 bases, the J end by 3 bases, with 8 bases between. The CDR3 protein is CASSYGNEETQYF. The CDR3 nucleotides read TGTGCCAGCAGTTATGGAAACGAAGAGACCCAGTACTTC.

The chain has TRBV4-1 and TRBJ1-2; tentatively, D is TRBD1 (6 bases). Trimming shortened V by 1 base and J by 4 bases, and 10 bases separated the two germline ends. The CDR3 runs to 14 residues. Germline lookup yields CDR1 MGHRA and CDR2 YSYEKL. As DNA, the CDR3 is TGCGCCAGCAGCCAAGCCAGGGGCGGCTATGGCTACACCTTC. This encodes CASSQARGGYGYTF.

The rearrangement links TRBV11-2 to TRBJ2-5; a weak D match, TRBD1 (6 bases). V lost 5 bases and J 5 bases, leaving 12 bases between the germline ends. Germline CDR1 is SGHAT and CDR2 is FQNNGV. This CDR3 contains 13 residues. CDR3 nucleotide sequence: TGTGCCAGCAGCCCAGTGGGGGCGGAGACCCAGTACTTC. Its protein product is CASSPVGAETQYF.

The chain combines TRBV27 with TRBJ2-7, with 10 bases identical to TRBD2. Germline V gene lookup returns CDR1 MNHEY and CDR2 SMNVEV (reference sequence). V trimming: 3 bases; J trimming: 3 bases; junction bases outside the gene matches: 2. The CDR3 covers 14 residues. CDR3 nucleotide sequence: TGTGCCAGCAGTTTGGGACTAGCGCACTACGAGCAGTACTTC. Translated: CASSLGLAHYEQYF.

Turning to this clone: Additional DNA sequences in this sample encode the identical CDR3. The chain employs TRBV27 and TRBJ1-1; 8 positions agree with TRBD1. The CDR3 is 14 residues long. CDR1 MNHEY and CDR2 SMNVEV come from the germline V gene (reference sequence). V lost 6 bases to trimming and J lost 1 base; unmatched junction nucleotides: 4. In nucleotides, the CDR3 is TGTGCCAGCAGGTCGGGGACAGGGAACACTGAAGCTTTCTTT. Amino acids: CASRSGTGNTEAFF.

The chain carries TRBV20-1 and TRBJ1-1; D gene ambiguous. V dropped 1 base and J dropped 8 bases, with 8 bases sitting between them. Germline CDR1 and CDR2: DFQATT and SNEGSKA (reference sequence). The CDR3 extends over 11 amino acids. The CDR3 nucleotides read TGCAGTGCTAGAGTTGTCAGCGAAGCTTTCTTT. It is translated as CSARVVSEAFF.

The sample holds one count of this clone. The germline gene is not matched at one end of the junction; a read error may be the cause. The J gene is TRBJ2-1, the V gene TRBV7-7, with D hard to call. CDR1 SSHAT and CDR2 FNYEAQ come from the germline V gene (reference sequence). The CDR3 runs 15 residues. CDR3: CASSSSVGIYNEQFF. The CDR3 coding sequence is TGTGCTAGCAGCTCCTCAGTTGGGATCTACAATGAGCAGTTCTTC. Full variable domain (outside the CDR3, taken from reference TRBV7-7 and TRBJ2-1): GAGVSQSPRYKVTKRGQDVTLRCDPISSHATLYWYQQALGQGPEFLTYFNYEAQPDKSGLPSDRFSAERPEGSISTLTIQRTEQRDSAMYRCASSSSVGIYNEQFFGPGTRLTVL.

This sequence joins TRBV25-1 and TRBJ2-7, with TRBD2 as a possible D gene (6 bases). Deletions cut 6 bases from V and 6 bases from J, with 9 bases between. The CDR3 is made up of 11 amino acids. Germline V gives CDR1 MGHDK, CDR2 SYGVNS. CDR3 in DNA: TGTGCCAGCAGGAGGGGAGGCGAGCAGTACTTC. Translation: CASRRGGEQYF.

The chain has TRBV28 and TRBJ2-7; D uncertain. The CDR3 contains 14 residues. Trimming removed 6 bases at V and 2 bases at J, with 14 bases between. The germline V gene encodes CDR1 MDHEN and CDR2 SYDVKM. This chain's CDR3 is CASRGLSGAYEQYF. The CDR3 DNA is TGTGCCAGCAGGGGCTTGAGTGGGGCCTACGAGCAGTACTTC. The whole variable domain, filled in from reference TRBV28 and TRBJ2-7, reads DVKVTQSSRYLVKRTGEKVFLECVQDMDHENMFWYRQDPGLGLRLIYFSYDVKMKEKGDIPEGYSVSREKKERFSLILESASTNQTSMYLCASRGLSGAYEQYFGPGTRLTVT.

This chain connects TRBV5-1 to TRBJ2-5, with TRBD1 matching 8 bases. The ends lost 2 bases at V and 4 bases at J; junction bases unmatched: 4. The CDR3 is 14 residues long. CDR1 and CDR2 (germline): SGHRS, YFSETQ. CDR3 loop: CASSFDRGVETQYF. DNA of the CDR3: TGCGCCAGCAGCTTCGACAGGGGTGTAGAGACCCAGTACTTC.